One T cell receptor (beta chain) is described in this entry. The antigen remains unidentified. People who had autoimmune disease history or systemic immunosuppression were excluded. Clones were sequenced by immunoSEQ multiplex PCR, and TCRdb holds only the in-frame ones, with some missing. The repertoire holds tens of thousands of clones, with approximately 88% as singletons. These data are taken from a study of OX40 agonist ivuxolimab in advanced cancers. Study-level background: Patients were treated with ivuxolimab, an agonistic anti-OX40 (CD134) antibody. Two cutaneous melanoma patients and one hepatocellular carcinoma patient, three in all, had partial responses. Findings and limits, study-wide: The investigators did not determine what antigen specificity the expanded peripheral T cells had.

The CDR3 is 15 amino acids. Germline V gives CDR1 SNHLY, CDR2 FYNNEI. Trimming removed 6 bases from V and 4 bases from J; junction bases left unmatched: 8. The chain combines TRBV2 with TRBJ2-1, with 8 bases that match TRBD1. The material was CD4+ or CD8+ T cells sorted from blood, obtained in a trial of the OX40 agonist ivuxolimab. The receptor was isolated from an adult with an advanced solid tumor such as melanoma, head and neck, liver or kidney cancer. CDR3 region: CASRKSTGDYNEQFF. CDR3 DNA: TGTGCCAGCAGAAAATCGACAGGGGATTACAATGAGCAGTTCTTC.